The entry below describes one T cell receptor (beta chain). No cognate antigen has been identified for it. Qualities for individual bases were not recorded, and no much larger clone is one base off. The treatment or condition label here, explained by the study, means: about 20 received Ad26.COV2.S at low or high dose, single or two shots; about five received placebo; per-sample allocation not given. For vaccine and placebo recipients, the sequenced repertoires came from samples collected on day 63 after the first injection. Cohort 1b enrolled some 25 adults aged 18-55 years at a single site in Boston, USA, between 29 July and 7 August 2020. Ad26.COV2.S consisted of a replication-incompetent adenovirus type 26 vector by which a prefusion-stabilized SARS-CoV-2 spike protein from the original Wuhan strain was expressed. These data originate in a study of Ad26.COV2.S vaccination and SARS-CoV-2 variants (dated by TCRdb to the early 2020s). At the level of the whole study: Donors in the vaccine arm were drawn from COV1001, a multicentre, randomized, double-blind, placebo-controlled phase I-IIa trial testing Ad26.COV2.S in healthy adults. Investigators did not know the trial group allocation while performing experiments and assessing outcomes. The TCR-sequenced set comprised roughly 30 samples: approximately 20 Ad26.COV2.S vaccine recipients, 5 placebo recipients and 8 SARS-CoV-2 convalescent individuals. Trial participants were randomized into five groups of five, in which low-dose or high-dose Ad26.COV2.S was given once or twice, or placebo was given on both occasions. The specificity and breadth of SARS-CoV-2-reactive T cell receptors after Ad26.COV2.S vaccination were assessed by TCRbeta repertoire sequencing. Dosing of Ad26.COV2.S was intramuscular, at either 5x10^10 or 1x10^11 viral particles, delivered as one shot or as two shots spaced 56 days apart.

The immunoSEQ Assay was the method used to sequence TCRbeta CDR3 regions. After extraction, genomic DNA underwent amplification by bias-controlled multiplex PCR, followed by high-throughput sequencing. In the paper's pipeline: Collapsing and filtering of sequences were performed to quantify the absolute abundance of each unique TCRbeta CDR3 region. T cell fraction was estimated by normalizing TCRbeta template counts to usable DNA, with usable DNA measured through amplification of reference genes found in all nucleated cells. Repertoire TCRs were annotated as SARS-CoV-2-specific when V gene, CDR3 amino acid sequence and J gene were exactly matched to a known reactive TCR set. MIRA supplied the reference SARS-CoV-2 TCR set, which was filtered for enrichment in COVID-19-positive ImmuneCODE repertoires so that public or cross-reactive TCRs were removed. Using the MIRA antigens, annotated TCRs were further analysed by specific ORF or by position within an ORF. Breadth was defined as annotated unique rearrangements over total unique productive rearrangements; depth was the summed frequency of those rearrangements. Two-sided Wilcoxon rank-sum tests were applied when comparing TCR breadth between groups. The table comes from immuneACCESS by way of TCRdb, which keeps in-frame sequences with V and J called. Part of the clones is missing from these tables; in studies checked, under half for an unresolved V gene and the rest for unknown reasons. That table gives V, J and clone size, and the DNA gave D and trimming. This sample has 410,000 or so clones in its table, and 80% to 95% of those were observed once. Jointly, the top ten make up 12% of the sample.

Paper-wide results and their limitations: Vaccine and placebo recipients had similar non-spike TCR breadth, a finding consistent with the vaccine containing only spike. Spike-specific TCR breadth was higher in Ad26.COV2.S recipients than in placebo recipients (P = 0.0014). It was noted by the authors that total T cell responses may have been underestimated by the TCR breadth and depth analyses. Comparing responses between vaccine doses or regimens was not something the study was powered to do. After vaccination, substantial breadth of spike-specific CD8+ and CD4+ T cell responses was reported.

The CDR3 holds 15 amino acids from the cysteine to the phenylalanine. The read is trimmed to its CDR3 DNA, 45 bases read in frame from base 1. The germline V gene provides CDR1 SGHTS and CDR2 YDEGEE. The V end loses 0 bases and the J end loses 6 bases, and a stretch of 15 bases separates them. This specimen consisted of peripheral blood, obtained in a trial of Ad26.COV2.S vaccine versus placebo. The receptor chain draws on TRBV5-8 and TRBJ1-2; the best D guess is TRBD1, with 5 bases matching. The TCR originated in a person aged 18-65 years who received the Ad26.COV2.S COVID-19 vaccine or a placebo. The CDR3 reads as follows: CASSLGAGHPNGYTF. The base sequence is TGTGCCAGCAGCTTGGGGGCAGGGCACCCCAATGGCTACACCTTC. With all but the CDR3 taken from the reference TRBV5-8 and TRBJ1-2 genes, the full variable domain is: EAGVTQSPTHLIKTRGQQATLRCSPISGHTSVYWYQQALGLGLQFLLWYDEGEERNRGNFPPRFSGRQFPNYSSELNVNALELEDSALYLCASSLGAGHPNGYTFGSGTRLTVV.